This TCR beta chain was sequenced during a study of cytomegalovirus exposure and HLA in healthy donors. General observations from the study: As a later analysis revealed, most CMV-associated TCR beta chains appeared HLA-restricted. Accurate prediction of most subjects' HLA-A and HLA-B alleles from TCR beta sequences was reported. The study designated about 160 TCR beta chains cytomegalovirus-associated.

Vbeta (60) and Jbeta (13) primers were used in the PCR. As handled by the study authors: Per a later analysis, the number of unique TCR beta chains was about 80 million, of which roughly 11 million were shared. Assay: immunoSEQ multiplex PCR; the TCRdb copy retains only in-frame clones and omits some. V and J calls and clone size come straight from that table; D and trimming were deduced from the DNA. The sample lists fewer than 150,000 clones, roughly 83% occurring once. The ends were cut back, 2 bases at V and 2 bases at J, with 10 bases in the middle. Germline-derived CDR1 and CDR2 are MNHEY and SVGAGI. This CDR3 is 14 amino acids long. This clone was seen once. Its specificity is not known.

Input material: PBMCs. The rearrangement joins TRBV6-5 to TRBJ2-7; perhaps TRBD2 as D (6 bases). This clonotype originated in a middle-aged man in good health and CMV-seropositive. CDR3 loop: CASSYRESTYEQYF. The CDR3, as DNA: TGTGCCAGCAGTTACCGGGAGTCAACCTACGAGCAGTACTTC.